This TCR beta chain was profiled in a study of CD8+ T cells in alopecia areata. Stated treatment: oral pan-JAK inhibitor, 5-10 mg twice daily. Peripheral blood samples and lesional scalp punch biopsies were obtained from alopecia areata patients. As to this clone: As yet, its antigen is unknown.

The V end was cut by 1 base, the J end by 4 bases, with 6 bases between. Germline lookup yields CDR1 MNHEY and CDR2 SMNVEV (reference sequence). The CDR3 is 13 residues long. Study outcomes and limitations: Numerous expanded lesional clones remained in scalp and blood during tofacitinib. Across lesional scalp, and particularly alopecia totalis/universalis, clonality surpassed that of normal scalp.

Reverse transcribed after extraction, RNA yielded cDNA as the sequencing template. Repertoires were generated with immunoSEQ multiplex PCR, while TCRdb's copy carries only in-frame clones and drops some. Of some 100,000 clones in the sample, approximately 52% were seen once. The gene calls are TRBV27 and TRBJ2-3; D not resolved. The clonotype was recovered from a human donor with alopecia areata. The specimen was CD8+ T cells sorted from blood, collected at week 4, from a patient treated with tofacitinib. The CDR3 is CASSLFGSDTQYF. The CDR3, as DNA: TGTGCCAGCAGTTTATTCGGGTCAGATACGCAGTATTTT.